Listed below are T cell receptor beta chains from one sample, sequenced in a study of T cell repertoires in cytomegalovirus infection. TCRdb ran MiXCR on the reads and lists one entry per CDR3 protein. Among 650,000 to 850,000 distinct CDR3 sequences, around 29% were seen once, and the ten largest hold 13%. These receptors are not linked to any known antigen. The sample in question was cultured CD8+ T cells from PBMCs, obtained from culture after CMV antigen stimulation. The receptor set was obtained from a human donor in good health (CMV status not recorded). Some clones in this sample may be carry-over from other donors' samples. Both conserved end residues are part of each CDR3. Each record gives: D gene, J gene, clone size, V gene, CDR3 DNA, CDR3 protein. The D gene is left open where the match is weak. The size of a clone is reported for some rows only, either as once, few or many, or as a class for expanded clones.

TRBD1,TRBJ2-1,few,TRBV6-2/TRBV6-3,TGTGCCAGCACCCGAGCCGGGACAGGGAATTACAATGAGCAGTTCTTC,CASTRAGTGNYNEQFF
TRBD1,TRBJ2-1,NA,TRBV7-9,TGTGCCAGCAGCCCCGAGACAGGGGGCCGTGATGAGCAGTTCTTC,CASSPETGGRDEQFF
TRBD2,TRBJ2-1,NA,TRBV7-6,TGTGCCAGCAGCTCACGACTAGCGGCTAATGAGCAGTTCTTC,CASSSRLAANEQFF
NA,TRBJ2-5,many,TRBV12-3/TRBV12-4,TGTGCCAGCAGCCCCCACCAGGGGCCATTTCTTGAGGAGACCCAGTACTTC,CASSPHQGPFLEETQYF
NA,TRBJ2-1,few,TRBV7-6,TGTGCCAGCAGCTTAGCGAGGGTTACCTACAATGAGCAGTTCTTC,CASSLARVTYNEQFF
TRBD2,TRBJ2-5,few,TRBV7-6,TGTGCCAGCAGCTTAGAGACAGGGACTAGCGGGGAAGAGACCCAGTACTTC,CASSLETGTSGEETQYF
TRBD1,TRBJ1-6,NA,TRBV9,TGTGCCAGCAGCGCCCGGGACAGCAATAATTCACCCCTCCACTTT,CASSARDSNNSPLHF
NA,TRBJ2-3,NA,TRBV4-1,TGCGCCAGCAGCCAAGTGCCGACAGATACGCAGTATTTT,CASSQVPTDTQYF
TRBD1,TRBJ2-1,NA,TRBV5-4,TGTGCCAGCAGCCCGGACAGGGAGGATGAGCAGTTCTTC,CASSPDREDEQFF
NA,TRBJ2-5,few,TRBV2,TGTGCCAGCAGTGAAGTGGCTCCGAGAATAGAGACCCAGTACTTC,CASSEVAPRIETQYF
NA,TRBJ2-4,NA,TRBV6-5,TGTGCCAGCAGTACGCTGACTAGGCCCAAAAACATTCAGTACTTC,CASSTLTRPKNIQYF
TRBD2,TRBJ2-1,NA,TRBV6-5,TGTGCCAGCAGTTACTCGTTGGAACATACTAGCGGAGGGGAGTTCTTC,CASSYSLEHTSGGEFF
NA,TRBJ1-1,NA,TRBV5-5,TGTGCCAGCAGCCCAGGACGTCTGTGGACTGAAGCTTTCTTT,CASSPGRLWTEAFF
NA,TRBJ1-4,NA,TRBV6-2/TRBV6-3,TGTGCCAGCAGTTATTTGGGGGCCAAGCAGGATAATGAAAAACTGTTTTTT,CASSYLGAKQDNEKLFF
NA,TRBJ2-3,NA,TRBV29-1,TGCAGCGTTTCCGGGACAACGGGGCTGGTTGATACGCAGTATTTT,CSVSGTTGLVDTQYF
NA,TRBJ1-4,many,TRBV10-3,TGTGCCATCAGTGCCGGGGCCCCGGGAGGTGAAAAACTGTTTTTT,CAISAGAPGGEKLFF
NA,TRBJ1-2,NA,TRBV29-1,TGCAGCGTCGAGACCAGACAGTGGGGTGGCTACACCTTC,CSVETRQWGGYTF
NA,TRBJ2-2,few,TRBV12-3/TRBV12-4,TGTGCCAGCAGTTTAACGACACTGAACACCGGGGAGCTGTTTTTT,CASSLTTLNTGELFF
NA,TRBJ2-3,few,TRBV5-1,TGCGCCAGCAGCTTGGAGGAGGGATTCACAGATACGCAGTATTTT,CASSLEEGFTDTQYF
NA,TRBJ1-4,NA,TRBV6-8,TGTGCCAGCAGTTCCTCTGGGCCGAGAACTAATGAAAAACTGTTTTTT,CASSSSGPRTNEKLFF
NA,TRBJ2-3,few,TRBV28,TGTGCCAGCAGTTTAAATTGGGCCAATACGCAGTATTTT,CASSLNWANTQYF
TRBD2,TRBJ2-1,NA,TRBV6-5,TGTGCCAGCAGTTACCAGACTAGCGGGGGGGTCCAGCAGTTCTTC,CASSYQTSGGVQQFF
TRBD1,TRBJ2-5,few,TRBV13,TGTGCCAGCAGCCGAGAGGGGTCAGGGGGCGGCAGGGAGACCCAGTACTTC,CASSREGSGGGRETQYF
TRBD1,TRBJ2-2,NA,TRBV4-1,TGCGCCAGCAGCCATGACAGGGGATTGGGCGGGGAGCTGTTTTTT,CASSHDRGLGGELFF
NA,TRBJ1-2,few,TRBV27,TGTGCCAGCAGTTTATCAGGCCCATATGGCTACACCTTC,CASSLSGPYGYTF
NA,TRBJ2-7,NA,TRBV25-1,TGTGCCAGCAGTGAATTTGACAGAAACATCTACGAGCAGTACTTC,CASSEFDRNIYEQYF
NA,TRBJ2-3,few,TRBV5-4,TGTGCCAGCAACCCCAAACTCGGGGGGCGCGGGGGCACAGATACGCAGTATTTT,CASNPKLGGRGGTDTQYF
TRBD2,TRBJ2-7,NA,TRBV29-1,TGCAGCGTATTACTAGCGGGGGGGTACCTCTCCGAGCAGTACTTC,CSVLLAGGYLSEQYF
NA,TRBJ1-2,NA,TRBV6-5,TGTGCCAGCAGTTACTCGATTGAGGGGATGGACTATGGCTACACCTTC,CASSYSIEGMDYGYTF
NA,TRBJ1-2,NA,TRBV7-9,TGTGCCAGCAGCCCCAACCCATATGGCTACACCTTC,CASSPNPYGYTF
TRBD1,TRBJ1-1,few,TRBV6-2/TRBV6-3,TGTGCCAGCAGTTTGACGAGGATTCCGGGACAGGGGACAACGAACACTGAAGCTTTCTTT,CASSLTRIPGQGTTNTEAFF
NA,TRBJ2-2,once,TRBV6-5,TGTGCCAGCGCGGGGGCCTACACCGGGGAGCTGTTTTTT,CASAGAYTGELFF
NA,TRBJ2-1,few,TRBV12-5,TGTGCTAGTGGTTTGGTCGGGGGCTCTTACAATGAGCAGTTCTTC,CASGLVGGSYNEQFF
TRBD1,TRBJ2-1,many,TRBV19,TGTGCCAGTAGTATGGGACAGTTGTTCTTC,CASSMGQLFF
NA,TRBJ2-1,few,TRBV19,TGTGCCAGTACCTCAGACAGTCCTCATGAGCAGTTCTTC,CASTSDSPHEQFF
NA,TRBJ1-2,NA,TRBV5-5,TGTGCCAGCAGCTTGTCGTTAGGGTCCTATGGCTACACCTTC,CASSLSLGSYGYTF
NA,TRBJ1-4,NA,TRBV6-1,TGTGCCAGCAGTGAAACAAACCGGCAGGAAAAACTGTTTTTT,CASSETNRQEKLFF
NA,TRBJ2-7,NA,TRBV12-5,TGTGCTAGTGGCACCACAGGGTCCTACGAGCAGTACTTC,CASGTTGSYEQYF
NA,TRBJ1-6,few,TRBV10-3,TGTGCCATCAGTGAGTCTTTGGATCGCAAGTCACCCCTCCACTTT,CAISESLDRKSPLHF
NA,TRBJ2-7,NA,TRBV12-3/TRBV12-4,TGTGCCAGCAGTTTAGCACAGGTCTATCTTCCCTACGAGCAGTACTTC,CASSLAQVYLPYEQYF
NA,TRBJ1-5,few,TRBV12-3/TRBV12-4,TGTGCCAGCAGTTTAACTCGGCACAATCAGCCCCAGCATTTT,CASSLTRHNQPQHF
TRBD1,TRBJ1-1,few,TRBV5-1,TGCGCCAGCAGCTTGACCTCAGGGGGGCCGAACACTGAAGCTTTCTTT,CASSLTSGGPNTEAFF
TRBD1,TRBJ1-4,NA,TRBV6-8,TGTGCCAACCGGGCGGACAGGGCGAATGAAAAACTGTTTTTT,CANRADRANEKLFF
NA,TRBJ2-1,NA,TRBV4-3,TGCGCCAGCAGCCAAGTTTTTATGGAGCCAAACTACAATGAGCAGTTCTTC,CASSQVFMEPNYNEQFF
TRBD1,TRBJ2-1,once,TRBV24-1,TGTGCCACCGAAGGACAGGGGGCAAGAGAGCAGTTCTTC,CATEGQGAREQFF
TRBD2,TRBJ2-1,many,TRBV7-2,TGTGCCAGCAGCTCTCCCTCAGCGGGGGCGGGCAATGAGCAGTTCTTC,CASSSPSAGAGNEQFF
TRBD2,TRBJ2-5,many,TRBV7-2,TGTGCCAGCAGCTCGGGACTAGCGGGGGGCCAAGAGACCCAGTACTTC,CASSSGLAGGQETQYF
TRBD1,TRBJ1-2,NA,TRBV5-6,TGTGCCAGCAGCCGAGGACAGGGAGAGGGCTACACCTTC,CASSRGQGEGYTF
NA,TRBJ1-4,NA,TRBV4-1,TGCGCCAGCAGCCAAGTAAGGGCAACTAATGAAAAACTGTTTTTT,CASSQVRATNEKLFF
NA,TRBJ1-6,NA,TRBV28,TGTGCCAGCAGTTTCAGGGGTTTAGGGTCACCCCTCCACTTT,CASSFRGLGSPLHF